This TCR beta chain derives from a study of T-cell memory formation after mild COVID-19. Study background: TCR clustering was largely donor specific. Study observations and caveats: For second-wave clones that peaked at day 37, SARS-CoV-2 specificity went unverified.

Employing constant-segment primers, 5'RACE generated TCR alpha and TCR beta cDNA libraries bearing sample barcodes and UMIs. TCRdb analysed the 5' RACE reads with MiXCR anew, one entry per CDR3 protein. The sample consists of hundreds of thousands of distinct CDR3 sequences, about 15% of them appearing once. This clonotype was picked up many times. The antigen remains unidentified. V was shortened by 5 bases and J by 3 bases, with 16 bases between the two germline ends. The CDR3 spans 15 residues. Germline CDR1 MGHRA, CDR2 YSYEKL. Sequenced sample: PBMCs or a T cell subset sorted from them (not recorded which). The chain uses TRBV4-1 and TRBJ1-2; a possible D gene is TRBD1 (5 bases). This receptor was obtained from a man aged 18 to 29 who had mild COVID-19 (a few samples of this study predate the infection). Cell type and time point are not known. CDR3 sequence reads: CASSWGEAGHYGYTF. CDR3 nucleotides: TGCGCCAGCAGCTGGGGCGAGGCTGGACACTATGGCTACACCTTC.